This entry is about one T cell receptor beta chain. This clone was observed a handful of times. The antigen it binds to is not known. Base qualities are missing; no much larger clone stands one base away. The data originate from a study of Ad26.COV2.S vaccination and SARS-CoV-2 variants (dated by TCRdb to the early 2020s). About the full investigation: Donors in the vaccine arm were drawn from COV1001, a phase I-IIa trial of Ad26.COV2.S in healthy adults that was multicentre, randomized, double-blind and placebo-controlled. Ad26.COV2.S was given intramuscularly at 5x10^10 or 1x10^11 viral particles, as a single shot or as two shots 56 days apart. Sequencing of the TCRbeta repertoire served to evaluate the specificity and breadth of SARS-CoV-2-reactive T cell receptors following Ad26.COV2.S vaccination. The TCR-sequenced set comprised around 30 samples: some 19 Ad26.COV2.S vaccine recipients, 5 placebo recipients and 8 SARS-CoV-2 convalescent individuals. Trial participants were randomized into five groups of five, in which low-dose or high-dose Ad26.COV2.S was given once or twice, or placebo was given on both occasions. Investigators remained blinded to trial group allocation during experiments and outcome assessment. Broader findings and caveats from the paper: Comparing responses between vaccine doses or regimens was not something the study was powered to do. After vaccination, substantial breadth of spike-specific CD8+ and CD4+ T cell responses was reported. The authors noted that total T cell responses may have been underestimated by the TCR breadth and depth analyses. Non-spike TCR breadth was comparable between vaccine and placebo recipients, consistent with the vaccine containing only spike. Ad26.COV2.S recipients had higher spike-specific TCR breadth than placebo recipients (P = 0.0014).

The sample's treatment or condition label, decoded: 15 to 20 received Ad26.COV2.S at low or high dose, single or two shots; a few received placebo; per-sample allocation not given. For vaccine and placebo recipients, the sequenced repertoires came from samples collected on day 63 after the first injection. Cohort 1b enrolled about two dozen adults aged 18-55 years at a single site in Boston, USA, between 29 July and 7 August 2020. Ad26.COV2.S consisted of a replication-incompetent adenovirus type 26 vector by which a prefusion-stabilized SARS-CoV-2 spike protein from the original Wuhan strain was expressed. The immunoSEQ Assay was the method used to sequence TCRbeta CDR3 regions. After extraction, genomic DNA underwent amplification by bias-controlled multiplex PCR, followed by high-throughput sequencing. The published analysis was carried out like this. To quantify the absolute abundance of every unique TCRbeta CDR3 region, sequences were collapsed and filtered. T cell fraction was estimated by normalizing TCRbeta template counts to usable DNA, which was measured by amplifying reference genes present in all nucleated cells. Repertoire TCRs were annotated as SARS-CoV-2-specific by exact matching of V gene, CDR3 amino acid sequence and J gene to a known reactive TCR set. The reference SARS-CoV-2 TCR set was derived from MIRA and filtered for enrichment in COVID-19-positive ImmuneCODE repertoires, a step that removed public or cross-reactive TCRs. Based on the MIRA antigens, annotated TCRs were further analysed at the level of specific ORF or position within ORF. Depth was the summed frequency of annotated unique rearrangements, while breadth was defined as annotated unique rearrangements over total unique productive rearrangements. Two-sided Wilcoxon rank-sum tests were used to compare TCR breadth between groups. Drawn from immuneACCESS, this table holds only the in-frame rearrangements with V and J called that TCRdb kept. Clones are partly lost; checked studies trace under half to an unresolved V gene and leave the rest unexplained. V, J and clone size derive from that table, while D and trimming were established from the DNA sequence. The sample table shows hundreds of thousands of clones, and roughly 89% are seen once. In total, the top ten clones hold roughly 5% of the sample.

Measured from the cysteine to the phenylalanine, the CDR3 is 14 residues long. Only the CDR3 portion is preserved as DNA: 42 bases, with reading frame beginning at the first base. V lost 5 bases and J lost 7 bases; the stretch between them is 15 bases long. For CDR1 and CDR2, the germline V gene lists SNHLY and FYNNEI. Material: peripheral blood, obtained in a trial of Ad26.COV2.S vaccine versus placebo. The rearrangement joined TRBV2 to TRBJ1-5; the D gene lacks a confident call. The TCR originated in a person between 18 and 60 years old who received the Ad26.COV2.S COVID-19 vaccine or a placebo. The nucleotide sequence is TGTGCCAGCAGTTCTTTCACGGGAGGACAGCCCCAGCATTTT. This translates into CASSSFTGGQPQHF.